The T cell receptor (beta chain) described here comes from a study of blood T cell repertoires in COVID-19 (dated by TCRdb to the early 2020s). Background for the entire study: Samples from collaborators originated in the United States, Italy and Spain and spanned both the acute and convalescent phases of COVID-19. The prospective study material was composed of cDNA or gDNA derived from T cells, B-cell-depleted T cells, or PBMCs. Subjects who had been exposed to COVID-19, were actively infected with it, or had recovered from it provided the deeply sampled blood TCRbeta repertoires that made up the dataset. A freely available public database, intended as a resource for researchers studying the immune response to SARS-CoV-2, is where the repertoires were released. The samples were drawn from two sources: the first 160 participants of the ongoing ImmuneRACE study, and some 1,300 subjects contributed by 6 global collaborators. Nearly every sample came with metadata listing a de-identified subject ID, COVID-19 status, age in years and sex. Where HLA class I and class II types were available, the types were taken from metadata supplied by the sample provider, not from assay-based typing.

In the prospective study, participants were about 18 to 89 years old, resided in fewer than 25 geographic areas of the United States, and were enrolled through a virtual design. In the prospective study, participants were assigned to cohorts based on the clinical history participants reported in a screening survey and a study questionnaire. For ImmuneRACE Cohort 3, a participant was defined as recovered based on two consecutive negative NP/OP PCR tests, clearance by a healthcare professional, or resolution of symptoms. In the prospective study, whole blood, serum and a nasopharyngeal or oropharyngeal swab were collected from each participant by mobile phlebotomists. Participants in the prospective study had the option to provide additional blood draws and questionnaires over an approximately 2-month period. Before DNA extraction, prospective study blood samples were shipped either frozen or at room temperature.

The investigation overall reported the following: The quantity of clinical and demographic metadata differed by source and by participant and was supplied without curation.

Notes on this clone: Its antigen remains undetermined. Per-nucleotide qualities are absent, and no much larger clonotype sits a single base away.

The immunoSEQ Assay, a bias-controlled multiplex PCR, was used to amplify TCRbeta CDR3 regions from genomic DNA. For the original study's pipeline: The number of nucleated cells in each sample was estimated from the amplification of reference gene primers within the assay. To quantify the absolute abundance of each unique TCRbeta CDR3 rearrangement, sequence reads were collapsed and filtered. For each sample, productive Simpson clonality was calculated by taking the square root of Simpson's diversity index across productive rearrangements. Held by TCRdb, this immuneACCESS table contains in-frame sequences only and omits some clones. Under half of the omission traces to an unresolved V gene where checked; the cause of the rest is unknown. For V, J and clone size, that table is used; D and trimming come from the DNA. The sample table contains fewer than 300,000 clones; only one count was recorded for 75% to 95% of them. The ten biggest clones cover around 1.1% of the sample.

Counted from cysteine to phenylalanine, this CDR3 has 16 amino acids. The DNA shown is the 48-base CDR3, in frame from base 1. The germline V gene encodes CDR1 SEHNR and CDR2 FQNEAQ (reference sequence). A distance of 13 bases separates the germline ends of V and J, which lose 5 bases and 0 bases respectively. This TCR derives from a woman in her thirties who had recovered from COVID-19. Sequences were obtained from PBMCs or T cells enriched from blood (not recorded which). Rearrangement joined TRBV7-9 to TRBJ1-4; TRBD1 might be the D gene, on 6 matching bases. The nucleotide sequence is given as TGTGCCAGCAGCCAGGACAGACTCCCAACTAATGAAAAACTGTTTTTT. It codes for CASSQDRLPTNEKLFF.